A selection of T cell receptor beta chains follows, all from one sample in a study of blood T cell repertoires in COVID-19. Clones were read by immunoSEQ multiplex PCR, and TCRdb kept only the in-frame ones, dropping some. Of about 66,000 clones detected, roughly 84% appear once; the ten largest clones hold 5.5% to 7%. Sequencing was done on a sample of peripheral blood. Every receptor here comes from a man between 45 and 60 years old with active COVID-19. Both conserved end residues are part of each CDR3. A D gene is named only where the DNA matches it firmly. Rows give clone size only sometimes, using once, few, many, or a class for an expanded clone.

clone size: -
J gene: TRBJ2-2
V gene: TRBV7-2
D gene: TRBD2
CDR3 protein: CASSPGLAGIGGELFF
CDR3 DNA: TGTGCCAGCAGCCCCGGACTAGCGGGAATCGGCGGGGAGCTGTTTTTT

clone size: -
J gene: TRBJ2-2
V gene: TRBV10-2
D gene: -
CDR3 protein: CASLGHYGELFF
CDR3 DNA: TGCGCCTCCCTGGGACATTACGGGGAGCTGTTTTTT

clone size: -
J gene: TRBJ2-7
V gene: TRBV18
D gene: -
CDR3 protein: CASSPPVAAQYEQYF
CDR3 DNA: TGTGCCAGCTCACCCCCGGTTGCCGCTCAATACGAGCAGTACTTC

clone size: once
J gene: TRBJ2-5
V gene: TRBV12-1
D gene: -
CDR3 protein: CASSLPLATQETQYF
CDR3 DNA: TGTGCCAGCAGCCTCCCGCTAGCGACCCAAGAGACCCAGTACTTC

clone size: -
J gene: TRBJ1-4
V gene: TRBV2
D gene: TRBD1
CDR3 protein: CASRQGPNEKLFF
CDR3 DNA: TGTGCCAGCCGACAGGGTCCTAATGAAAAACTGTTTTTT

clone size: once
J gene: TRBJ2-5
V gene: TRBV10-3
D gene: -
CDR3 protein: CAISESVGPSQETQYF
CDR3 DNA: TGTGCCATCAGTGAGTCGGTGGGCCCAAGCCAAGAGACCCAGTACTTC

clone size: -
J gene: TRBJ1-1
V gene: TRBV6-5
D gene: TRBD1
CDR3 protein: CASRYRGNTEAFF
CDR3 DNA: TGTGCCAGCAGATACAGGGGAAACACTGAAGCTTTCTTT

clone size: -
J gene: TRBJ1-6
V gene: TRBV2
D gene: -
CDR3 protein: CASTGLRAPLHF
CDR3 DNA: TGTGCCAGCACAGGACTCCGGGCCCCCCTCCACTTT

clone size: -
J gene: TRBJ2-2
V gene: TRBV9
D gene: -
CDR3 protein: CASSFGTSNTGELFF
CDR3 DNA: TGTGCCAGCAGCTTTGGGACTTCAAACACCGGGGAGCTGTTTTTT

clone size: -
J gene: TRBJ1-1
V gene: TRBV12-3/TRBV12-4
D gene: -
CDR3 protein: CASSPPGYRVAFF
CDR3 DNA: TGTGCCAGCAGCCCCCCGGGGTACCGGGTCGCTTTCTTT

clone size: few
J gene: TRBJ2-1
V gene: TRBV7-9
D gene: TRBD1
CDR3 protein: CASSHKQGAGYNEQFF
CDR3 DNA: TGTGCCAGCAGCCATAAACAGGGGGCAGGGTACAATGAGCAGTTCTTC

clone size: few
J gene: TRBJ2-3
V gene: TRBV3-1/TRBV3-2
D gene: -
CDR3 protein: CASRLGLRTDTQYF
CDR3 DNA: TGTGCCAGCAGACTAGGCCTCCGCACAGATACGCAGTATTTT

clone size: -
J gene: TRBJ2-3
V gene: TRBV7-2
D gene: -
CDR3 protein: CASSLVSRGSTDTQYF
CDR3 DNA: TGTGCCAGCAGCTTAGTGTCCCGCGGGAGCACAGATACGCAGTATTTT

clone size: -
J gene: TRBJ1-6
V gene: TRBV11-2
D gene: -
CDR3 protein: CASSLGGVPALHF
CDR3 DNA: TGTGCCAGCAGCTTAGGGGGGGTCCCTGCCCTCCACTTT